This T cell receptor (beta chain) was found in a study of blood T cell repertoires in COVID-19. Across the study: The United States, Italy and Spain provided the acute and convalescent COVID-19 samples.

Per germline, CDR1 PRHDT and CDR2 FYEKMQ (reference sequence). The CDR3 is 15 amino acids. V was shortened by 3 bases and J by 4 bases, with 15 bases between the two germline ends. Under the authors' procedure: Nucleated cell number was recorded as an estimate derived from reference gene primer amplification. The method was immunoSEQ multiplex PCR; TCRdb's version includes in-frame clones alone and lacks a portion of them. The D gene and trimming were derived from the DNA, and the V and J assignments and clone size from that table. The data show 150,000 to 200,000 clones, around 87% seen once. The sample taken for sequencing was peripheral blood. This sequence joins TRBV13 and TRBJ1-1; D perhaps matches TRBD1 (6 bases). The sequence derives from a woman aged 80 or over in a cohort sampled during active or convalescent COVID-19. CDR3 protein: CASSFPPQGFTEAFF. The CDR3 coding sequence is TGTGCCAGCAGCTTCCCCCCACAGGGATTCACTGAAGCTTTCTTT.